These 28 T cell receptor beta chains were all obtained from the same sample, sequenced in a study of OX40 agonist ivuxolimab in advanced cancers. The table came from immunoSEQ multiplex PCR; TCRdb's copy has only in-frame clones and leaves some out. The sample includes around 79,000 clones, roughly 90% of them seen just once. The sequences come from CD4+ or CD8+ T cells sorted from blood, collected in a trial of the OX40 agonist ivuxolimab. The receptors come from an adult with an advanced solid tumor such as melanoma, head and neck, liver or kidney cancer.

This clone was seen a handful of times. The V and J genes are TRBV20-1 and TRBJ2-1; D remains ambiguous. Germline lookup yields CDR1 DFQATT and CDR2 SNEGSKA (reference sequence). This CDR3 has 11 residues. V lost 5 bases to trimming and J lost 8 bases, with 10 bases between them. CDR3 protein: CSARSGDEQFF. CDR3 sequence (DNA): TGCAGTGCTCGATCCGGAGATGAGCAGTTCTTC.

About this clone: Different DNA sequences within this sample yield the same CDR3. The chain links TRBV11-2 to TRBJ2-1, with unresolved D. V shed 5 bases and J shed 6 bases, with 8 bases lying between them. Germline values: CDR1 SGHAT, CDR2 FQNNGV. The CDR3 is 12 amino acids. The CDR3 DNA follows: TGTGCCAGCAGCCTCTTATCCAATGAGCAGTTCTTC. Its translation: CASSLLSNEQFF.

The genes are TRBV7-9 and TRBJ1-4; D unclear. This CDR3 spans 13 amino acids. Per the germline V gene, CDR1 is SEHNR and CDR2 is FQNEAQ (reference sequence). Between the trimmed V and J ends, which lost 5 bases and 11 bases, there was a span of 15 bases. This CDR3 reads CASSRFDGEKLFF. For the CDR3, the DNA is TGTGCCAGCAGCCGTTTCGACGGGGAGAAACTGTTTTTT.

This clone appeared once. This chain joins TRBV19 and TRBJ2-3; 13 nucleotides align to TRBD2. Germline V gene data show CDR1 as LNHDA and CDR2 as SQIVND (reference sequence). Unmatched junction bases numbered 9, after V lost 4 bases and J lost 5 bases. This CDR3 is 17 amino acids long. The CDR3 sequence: CASSKNRLAGGIDTQYF. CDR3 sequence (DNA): TGTGCCAGTAGTAAAAATCGACTAGCGGGAGGAATAGATACGCAGTATTTT.

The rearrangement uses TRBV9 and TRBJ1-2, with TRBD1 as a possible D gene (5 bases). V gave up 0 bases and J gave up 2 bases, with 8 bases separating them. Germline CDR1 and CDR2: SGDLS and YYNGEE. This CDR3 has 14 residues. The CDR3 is CASSVDTGNYGYTF. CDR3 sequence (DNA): TGTGCCAGCAGCGTAGATACAGGCAACTATGGCTACACCTTC.

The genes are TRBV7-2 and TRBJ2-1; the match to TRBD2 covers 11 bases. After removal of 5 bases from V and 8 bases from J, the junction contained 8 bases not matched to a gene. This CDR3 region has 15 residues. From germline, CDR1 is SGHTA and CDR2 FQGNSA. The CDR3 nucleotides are TGTGCCAGCAGCCTTACTAGCGGGAGTTTCCATGAGCAGTTCTTC. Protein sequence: CASSLTSGSFHEQFF.

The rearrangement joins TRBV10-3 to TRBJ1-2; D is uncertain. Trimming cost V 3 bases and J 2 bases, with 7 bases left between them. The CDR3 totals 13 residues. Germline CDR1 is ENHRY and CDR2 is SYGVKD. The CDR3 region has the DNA TGTGCCATCAGTGATGACCCCAACTATGGCTACACCTTC. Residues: CAISDDPNYGYTF.

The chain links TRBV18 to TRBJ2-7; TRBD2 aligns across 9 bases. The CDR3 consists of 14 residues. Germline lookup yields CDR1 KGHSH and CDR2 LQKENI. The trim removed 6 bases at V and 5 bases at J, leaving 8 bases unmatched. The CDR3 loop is CASSIAGVANEQYF. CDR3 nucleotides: TGTGCCAGCTCGATAGCGGGAGTAGCCAACGAGCAGTACTTC.

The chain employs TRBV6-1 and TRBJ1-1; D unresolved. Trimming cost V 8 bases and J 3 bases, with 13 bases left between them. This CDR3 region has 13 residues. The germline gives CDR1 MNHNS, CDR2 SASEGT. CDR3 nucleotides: TGTGCCAGCCTAGGAGGGTTGGACACTGAAGCTTTCTTT. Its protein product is CASLGGLDTEAFF.

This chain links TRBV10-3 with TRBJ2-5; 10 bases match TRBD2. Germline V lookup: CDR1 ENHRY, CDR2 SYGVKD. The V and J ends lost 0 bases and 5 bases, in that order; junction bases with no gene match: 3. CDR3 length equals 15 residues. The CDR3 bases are TGTGCCATCAGTGAGTCTAGCGGGAGGTTGGAGACCCAGTACTTC. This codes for CAISESSGRLETQYF.

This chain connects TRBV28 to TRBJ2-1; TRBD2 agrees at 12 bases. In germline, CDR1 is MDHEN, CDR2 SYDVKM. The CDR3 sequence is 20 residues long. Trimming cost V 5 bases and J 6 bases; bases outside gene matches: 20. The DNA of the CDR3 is TGTGCCAGCAGTCCCCGACCGGGACTAGCGGGTAAGGGGTCGGGCAATGAGCAGTTCTTC. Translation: CASSPRPGLAGKGSGNEQFF.

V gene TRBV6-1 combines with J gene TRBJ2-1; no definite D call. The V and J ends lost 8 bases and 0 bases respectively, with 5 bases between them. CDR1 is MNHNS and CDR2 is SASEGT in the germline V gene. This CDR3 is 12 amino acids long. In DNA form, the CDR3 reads TGTGCCAGCGGGCACTCCTACAATGAGCAGTTCTTC. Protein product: CASGHSYNEQFF.

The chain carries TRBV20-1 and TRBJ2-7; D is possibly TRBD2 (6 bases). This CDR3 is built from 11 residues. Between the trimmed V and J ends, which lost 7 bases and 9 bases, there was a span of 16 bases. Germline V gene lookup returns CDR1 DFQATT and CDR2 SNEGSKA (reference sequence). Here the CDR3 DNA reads TGCAGTGGGGCCCGGGAGTGGGCGCAGTACTTC. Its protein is CSGAREWAQYF.

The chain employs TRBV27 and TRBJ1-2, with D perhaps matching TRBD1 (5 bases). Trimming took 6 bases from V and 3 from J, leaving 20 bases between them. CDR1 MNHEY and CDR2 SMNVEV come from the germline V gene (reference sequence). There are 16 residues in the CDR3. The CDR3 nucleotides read TGTGCCAGCAGCCAAAATTCGGGGACCGGTCACTATGGCTACACCTTC. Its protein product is CASSQNSGTGHYGYTF.

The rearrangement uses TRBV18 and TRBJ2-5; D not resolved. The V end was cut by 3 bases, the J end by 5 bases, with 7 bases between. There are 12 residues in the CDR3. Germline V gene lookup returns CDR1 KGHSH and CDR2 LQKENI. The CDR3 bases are TGTGCCAGCTCACCCTTGGGGGAGACCCAGTACTTC. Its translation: CASSPLGETQYF.

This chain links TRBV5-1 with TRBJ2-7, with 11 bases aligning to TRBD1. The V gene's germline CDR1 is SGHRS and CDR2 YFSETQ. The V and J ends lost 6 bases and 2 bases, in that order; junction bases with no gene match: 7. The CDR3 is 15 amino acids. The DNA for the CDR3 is TGCGCCAGCAAACCCGGGACAGGGGGAGCCTACGAGCAGTACTTC. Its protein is CASKPGTGGAYEQYF.

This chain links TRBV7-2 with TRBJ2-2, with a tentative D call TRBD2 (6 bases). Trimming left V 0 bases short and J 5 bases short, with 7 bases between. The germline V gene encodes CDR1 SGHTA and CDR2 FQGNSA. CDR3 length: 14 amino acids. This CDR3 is CASSLAGRTGELFF. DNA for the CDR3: TGTGCCAGCAGCTTAGCGGGGAGGACCGGGGAGCTGTTTTTT.

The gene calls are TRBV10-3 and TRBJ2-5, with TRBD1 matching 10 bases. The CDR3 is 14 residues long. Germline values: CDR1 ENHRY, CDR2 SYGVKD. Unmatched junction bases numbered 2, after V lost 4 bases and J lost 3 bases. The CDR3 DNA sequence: TGTGCCATCAGTGGACAGGGGGCTAAAGAGACCCAGTACTTC. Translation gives CAISGQGAKETQYF.

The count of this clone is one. CDR3 nucleotides: TGTGCCGGTTCAATGGACCGGGACAGGCAACTATATGGCTACACCTTC. This gives the protein CAGSMDRDRQLYGYTF. The genes are TRBV14 and TRBJ1-2, with 8 bases fitting TRBD1. Germline V gene lookup returns CDR1 SGHDN and CDR2 FVKESK. V lost 11 bases to trimming and J lost 5 bases; unmatched junction nucleotides: 19. This CDR3 comprises 16 residues.

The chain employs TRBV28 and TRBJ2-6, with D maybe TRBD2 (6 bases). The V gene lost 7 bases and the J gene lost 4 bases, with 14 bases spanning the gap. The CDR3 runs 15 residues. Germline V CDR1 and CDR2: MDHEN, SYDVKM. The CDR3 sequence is CASTGGAWGANVLTF. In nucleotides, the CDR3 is TGTGCCAGCACCGGAGGGGCGTGGGGGGCCAACGTCCTGACTTTC. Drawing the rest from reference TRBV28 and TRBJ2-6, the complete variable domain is DVKVTQSSRYLVKRTGEKVFLECVQDMDHENMFWYRQDPGLGLRLIYFSYDVKMKEKGDIPEGYSVSREKKERFSLILESASTNQTSMYLCASTGGAWGANVLTFGAGSRLTVL.

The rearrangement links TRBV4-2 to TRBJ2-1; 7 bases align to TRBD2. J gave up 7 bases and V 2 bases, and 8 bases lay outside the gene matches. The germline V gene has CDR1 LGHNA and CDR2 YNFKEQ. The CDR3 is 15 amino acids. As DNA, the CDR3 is TGTGCCAGCAGCCAACGCCCCGACGGGGGGAATGAGCAGTTCTTC. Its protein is CASSQRPDGGNEQFF.

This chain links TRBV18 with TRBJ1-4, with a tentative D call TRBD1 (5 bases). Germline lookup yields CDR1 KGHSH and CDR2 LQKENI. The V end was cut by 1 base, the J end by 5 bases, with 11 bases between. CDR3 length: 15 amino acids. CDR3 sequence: CASSPRGGRNEKLFF. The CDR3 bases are TGTGCCAGCTCACCACGGGGGGGTCGGAATGAAAAACTGTTTTTT.

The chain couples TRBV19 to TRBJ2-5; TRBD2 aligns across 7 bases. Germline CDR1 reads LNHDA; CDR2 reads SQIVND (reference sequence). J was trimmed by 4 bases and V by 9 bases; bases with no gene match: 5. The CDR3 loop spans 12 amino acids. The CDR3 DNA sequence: TGTGCCAGCTCGGGGGGTGGAGAGACCCAGTACTTC. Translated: CASSGGGETQYF.

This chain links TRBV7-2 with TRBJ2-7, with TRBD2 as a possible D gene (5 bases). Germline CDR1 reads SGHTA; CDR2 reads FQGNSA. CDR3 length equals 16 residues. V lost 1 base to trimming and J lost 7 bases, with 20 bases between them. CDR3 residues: CASSLEGAEPTMEQYF. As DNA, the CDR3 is TGTGCCAGCAGCTTAGAGGGAGCGGAGCCTACGATGGAGCAGTACTTC.

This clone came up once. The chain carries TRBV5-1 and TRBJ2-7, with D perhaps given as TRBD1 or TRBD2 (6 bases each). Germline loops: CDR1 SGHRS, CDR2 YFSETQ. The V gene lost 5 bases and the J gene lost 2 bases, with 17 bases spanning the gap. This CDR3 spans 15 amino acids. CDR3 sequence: CASSTRPGAAYEQYF. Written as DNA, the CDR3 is TGCGCCAGCAGTACCCGACCGGGGGCCGCCTACGAGCAGTACTTC.

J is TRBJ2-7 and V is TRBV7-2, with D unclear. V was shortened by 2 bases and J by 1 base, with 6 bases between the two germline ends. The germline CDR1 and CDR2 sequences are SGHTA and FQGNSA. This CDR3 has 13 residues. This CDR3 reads CASSLRQSYEQYF. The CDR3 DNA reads TGTGCCAGCAGCTTAAGGCAGTCCTACGAGCAGTACTTC.

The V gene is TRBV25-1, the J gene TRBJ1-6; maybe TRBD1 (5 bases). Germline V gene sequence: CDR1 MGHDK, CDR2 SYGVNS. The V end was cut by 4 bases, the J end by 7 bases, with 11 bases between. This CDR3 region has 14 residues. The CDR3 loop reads CASSGGTWNSPLHF. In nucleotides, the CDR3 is TGTGCCAGCAGTGGAGGGACCTGGAATTCACCCCTCCACTTT.

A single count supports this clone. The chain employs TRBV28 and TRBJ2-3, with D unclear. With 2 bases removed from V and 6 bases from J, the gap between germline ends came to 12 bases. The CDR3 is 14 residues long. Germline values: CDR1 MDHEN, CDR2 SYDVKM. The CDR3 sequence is CASSLIKGQDTQYF. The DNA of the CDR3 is TGTGCCAGCAGTTTAATAAAGGGCCAGGATACGCAGTATTTT.